This TCR beta chain was recorded in a study of blood T cell repertoires in COVID-19. Germline-derived CDR1 and CDR2 are SGHTA and FQGTGA. V gave up 0 bases and J gave up 8 bases, with 10 bases separating them. The CDR3 contains 13 residues. Clones were sequenced by immunoSEQ multiplex PCR, and TCRdb holds only the in-frame ones, with some missing. This sample has some 100,000 clones, with 91% found just once. The specimen was peripheral blood. The sequence came from a man aged 60 to 75 with acute or convalescent COVID-19. The V call is TRBV7-3, the J call TRBJ1-2; TRBD1 might be the D (6 bases). The CDR3 is CASSLTSGVGYTF. Here the CDR3 DNA reads TGTGCCAGCAGCTTAACATCAGGGGTCGGCTACACCTTC.